The source of this TCR beta chain is a study of cytomegalovirus exposure and HLA in healthy donors (dated by TCRdb to about 2017). About the full investigation: An earlier analysis of about 530 of the donors reported 276 Gb of sequence data and around 120 million unique TCR beta sequences obtained from approximately 180 million T cells. In a later analysis, previously published TCR beta repertoires from 500 to 750 donors were re-analyzed and high-resolution HLA genotyping was added so that TCR occurrence patterns could be studied. The study used immunosequencing to profile the T cell repertoires of around 600 subjects and linked those repertoires to cytomegalovirus serostatus. HLA typing covered class I and class II loci at four-digit resolution. A later genetic analysis took genome-wide SNP genotypes for about 65% of the 666 donors and used that subset as a discovery cohort. Because of strong linkage in the cohort, roughly five DR-DQ haplotypes were treated as single units for association and clustering. Donor age, sex, ethnicity and CMV serostatus were compiled together with the repertoire data. Among 300 to 450 genotyped donors of the cohort, an average of around 240,000 unique TCR beta nucleotide sequences were sequenced per donor, around a sixth of them non-productive. Besides the first cohort of roughly 660 subjects, a separate validation cohort made up of over a hundred different subjects was used. An earlier analysis of 587 of the donors used high-throughput TCR beta sequencing to judge whether each TCR beta V gene segment behaved as functional or pseudogenic. Of the approximately 400 genotyped donors, roughly 80% fell in the genetic ancestry cluster associated with self-reported Caucasian donors. An early release that covered fewer than 750 HLA-typed donors contained about 290 gigabases of sequencing data and 70 million to 100 million unique TCR sequences. The study aimed to test whether cataloging public T cell receptors could reveal signatures of past pathogen exposure. The study combined high-throughput TCR immunosequencing, statistical association of individual TCRs with disease status, and machine learning to predict cytomegalovirus infection status. The number of typed donors differed by locus: about 629-630 for A, B, C, DRB1 and DQB1; 500 to 550 for DQA1; 600 to 610 for DPA1; and around 450 for DPB1. All discovery cohort repertoires had been generated on a single sequencing platform. In the later analysis, no new phenotypic data were used to find candidate immune exposures; instead, reliance was placed on TCR beta sequences and their occurrence across donors. The research as a whole found: Cytomegalovirus status was reported to be diagnosed by the classifier with high specificity and sensitivity in both the original and validation cohorts. In vitro tests confirmed that a few of the cytomegalovirus-associated TCR beta chains recognize cytomegalovirus antigens. At a false discovery rate of 0.05, a later analysis linked 16,951 TCR beta sequences to specific HLA alleles. In a later analysis, several top co-occurrence clusters were reported to appear linked to parvovirus B19, influenza, CMV and Epstein-Barr virus. An association between a missense DCLRE1C variant and V-gene and J-gene trimming of TCR beta chains was found in a later genetic analysis and replicated in an independent cohort. According to a later genetic analysis, donors in an Asian-associated ancestry cluster had fewer N-insertions in productive TCRs than the roughly 700-donor mean. Only TCR beta chains were sequenced in this cohort, and the absence of alpha or paired-chain data limited detectable features. A cluster of highly shared sequence variants was judged likely to represent a technical artifact of the sequencing pipeline. Linkage disequilibrium might explain the correlated functional status among segregating V segments, but an unknown experimental factor could not be excluded. Presence/absence analyses assumed roughly uniform sequencing depth across donors, an assumption that may not hold. Most TCR sequences were observed very rarely across donors, whereas some public TCRs were present in many individuals. According to the authors, the approach could potentially be generalized to other disease states and immunological phenotypes. In an earlier analysis of roughly 500 of the donors, most TCR beta V segments appeared in productive rearrangements about 90% or about 30% of the time, broadly matching IMGT annotations. CMV serostatus was the only immune exposure information available for the cohort. A further reported finding was that TCR beta sequences accurately predicted the HLA-A and HLA-B alleles for most subjects in the first cohort. The earlier analysis of 587 of the donors excluded roughly 17 rarely observed V segments, including chromosome 9 orphons, because counts were too low. HLA typing was unavailable for some donors at each locus, so association tests used only the typed subset. The study listed approximately 150 TCR beta chains as associated with cytomegalovirus. In a later analysis, TCR association rates were found to vary across HLA loci, with the most associated TCRs seen for DRB1 alleles and the fewest for HLA-C alleles. When HLA alleles, especially DR and DQ, strongly co-occurred, TCR associations were difficult to assign to individual alleles. In a later analysis, HLA-associated TCR beta chains showed more clonal expansion and lower generation probabilities than non-associated chains that were equally common. The 87-base-pair reads could not distinguish some IMGT-functional V segments, including TRBV6-2 and TRBV6-3, so those segments were excluded. A later analysis found that most CMV-associated TCR beta chains appeared HLA-restricted, with HLA associations seemingly driven largely by CMV exposure.

Between the V and J ends, shortened by 4 bases and 4 bases respectively, the junction contains 13 bases. The germline V gene yields MGHRA for CDR1 and YSYEKL for CDR2. From cysteine to phenylalanine, the CDR3 is 15 amino acids long. Solely the CDR3 DNA is kept, with 45 bases framed from the first base. The cohort consisted of fewer than 700 healthy bone marrow donors. All cohort members were sampled while nominally healthy, although unrecorded immune exposures were likely present. The donor tested CMV seronegative, placing the donor among the 350 or so seronegative members of the cohort. A peripheral blood sample was provided by each donor, and peripheral blood mononuclear cells were used for TCR beta sequencing. Genomic DNA was extracted from the blood cell samples with the Qiagen DNeasy Blood Extraction Kit. Libraries came from the immunoSEQ multiplex PCR assay. For the multiplex PCR, a mixture combining 60 forward primers for TCR Vbeta segments and 13 reverse primers for TCR Jbeta segments was used. Amplification of the CDR3 region of rearranged TCR beta genes was performed with a multiplex PCR assay on genomic DNA. Amplified TCR beta libraries were sequenced as 87-base-pair reads on the Illumina HiSeq System. The paper's data handling went like this. A later analysis tallied tens of millions of unique TCR beta chains across the 610 or so repertoires, and some 12 million of those chains were shared by two or more donors. A nearest-neighbor algorithm error-corrected the raw reads and collapsed the reads into unique sequences, merging closely related sequences to remove PCR and sequencing errors. To assign V, D and J gene segments, CDR3 sequences were aligned to IMGT reference sequences. For a sequence to be retained, a match of at least six nucleotides to both a V gene segment and a J gene segment was required. Rearrangements were classified as productive when the CDR3 lacked stop codons and remained in frame with V and J, and all other rearrangements were classified as non-productive. Following IMGT convention, CDR3 was defined as the stretch from the second conserved V-encoded cysteine up to the conserved J-encoded phenylalanine. The earlier analysis of around 640 of the donors excluded sequences that lacked an unambiguous match to a single V gene segment. An earlier analysis of several hundred of the donors called V segments functional above 56.7% productive rearrangements and segregating when the between-donor standard deviation exceeded 5%. To diagnose cytomegalovirus status from the catalog of TCR beta chain sequences, a statistical classification framework was built. A later analysis assigned V and J genes by comparing TCR nucleotide sequences with IMGT/GENE-DB human TR gene sequences. The TCRdist pipeline was used in a later analysis to assign CDR3 sequences and most-parsimonious VDJ recombination scenarios. In a later analysis, each TCR beta chain was defined by its CDR3 amino acid sequence together with its V-gene family, and reads lacking a unique V-gene family were excluded. To address suspected cross-contamination and a sequencing artifact, a later analysis removed approximately 590 highly shared, low-generation-probability nucleotide sequences. In a later analysis, a clonal expansion index for each public chain was calculated from normalized within-repertoire ranks of inferred template counts. A later analysis computed generation probabilities with a VDJ recombination model fitted to out-of-frame rearrangements, and checked the results against IGoR. In a later analysis, hypergeometric tests were used to score TCR-TCR, TCR-HLA and TCR-CMV co-occurrence, with a repertoire-size bias correction applied to TCR pairs. To estimate false discovery rates, a later analysis permuted the HLA or CMV assignments 20 times. In a later analysis, co-occurring TCRs were grouped using DBSCAN, and TCRdist sequence similarity was added for clustering within HLA-allele-positive subsets. For co-occurrence clustering, repertoires with fewer than 30,000 or more than 120,000 public chains were excluded, along with roughly 5 repertoires with anomalous nucleotide sharing. TCRdb stores this immuneACCESS table with in-frame sequences only. Part of the clones is absent; in the studies checked, under half of the shortfall reflects unresolved V genes, and no reason is known for the rest. That table furnishes V, J and clone size, whereas the DNA furnished D and trimming. The sample contains roughly 150,000 clones, about 72% of them found a single time. In total, the top ten clones hold approximately 2.1% of the sample.

About this clone: Its antigen target is currently unknown. Base qualities were left out, and no much larger clone turns up one base away.

The sequence is built from TRBV4-1 and TRBJ1-4, with the D gene call left open. The sequenced sample consisted of PBMCs. The TCR comes from a man aged 35-49 years in good health and CMV-seronegative. In nucleotide form, the sequence is TGCGCCAGCAGCCCACCTGAAGAACTTAATGAAAAACTGTTTTTT. Translation gives CASSPPEELNEKLFF.